The 11 T cell receptor beta chains in this list originate from one sample, sequenced in a study of shared clonotypes between healthy human individuals. Using immunoSEQ multiplex PCR, the repertoire was profiled, and TCRdb retains in-frame clones only, with some absent. The sample contains about 1.5 million clones, approximately 97% of which appear only once. Sequencing used naive CD4+ T cells sorted from blood. Subset: CD45RA+ positively selected. These receptors originate from a man aged 25 to 40 in good health.

On this clone: The same CDR3 arises from other DNA sequences in this sample as well. The chain recombines TRBV25-1 with TRBJ1-5, with 9 bases identical to TRBD1. Trimming at V came to 6 bases and at J to 6 bases, leaving 6 bases not matched to a gene. Germline V lookup: CDR1 MGHDK, CDR2 SYGVNS. The CDR3 has 14 residues. In DNA, the CDR3 is TGTGCCAGCAGGGGGACAGGGCCGGGTCAGCCCCAGCATTTT. Translated: CASRGTGPGQPQHF.

As regards this clone: The sample contains more than one DNA sequence encoding this CDR3. The chain links TRBV11-2 to TRBJ1-2, with D possibly matching TRBD1 (5 bases). Germline V CDR1 and CDR2: SGHAT, FQNNGV. The CDR3 is 14 amino acids. Between the trimmed V and J ends, which lost 3 bases and 2 bases, there was a span of 10 bases. The CDR3: CASSLGTVNYGYTF. CDR3 nucleotide sequence: TGTGCCAGCAGCTTGGGGACGGTAAACTATGGCTACACCTTC.

This sequence joins TRBV4-2 and TRBJ2-2, with 10 bases identical to TRBD2. The CDR3 spans 18 residues. Germline lookup yields CDR1 LGHNA and CDR2 YNFKEQ. V shed 2 bases and J 8 bases; nucleotides not matched to a gene: 14. As DNA, the CDR3 is TGTGCCAGCAGCCAACCGAGGGAATTAGCGGGAGGAGGTGGGGAGCTGTTTTTT. The encoded protein is CASSQPRELAGGGGELFF.

The V gene is TRBV6-5, the J gene TRBJ1-4; D might be TRBD1 (6 bases). This CDR3 spans 16 amino acids. Between the trimmed V and J ends, which lost 1 base and 7 bases, there was a span of 16 bases. Germline CDR1 MNHEY, CDR2 SVGAGI. The CDR3 is CASSYFAGAGGEKLFF. In nucleotides, the CDR3 is TGTGCCAGCAGTTACTTTGCGGGGGCCGGGGGTGAAAAACTGTTTTTT.

The chain couples TRBV6-5 to TRBJ1-2; D gene uncertain. The CDR3 length is 15 residues. The V end lost 6 bases, the J end lost 5 bases, and 19 bases lay between the germline ends. Germline CDR1 and CDR2: MNHEY and SVGAGI. The CDR3 is CASSAGGGSGYGYTF. DNA for the CDR3: TGTGCCAGCAGCGCCGGAGGAGGCAGCGGGTATGGCTACACCTTC.

This clone has a handful of counts. The chain combines TRBV11-2 with TRBJ1-2; no reliable D call. Per the germline V gene, CDR1 is SGHAT and CDR2 is FQNNGV. With 2 bases removed from V and 4 bases from J, the gap between germline ends came to 8 bases. The CDR3 covers 13 residues. CDR3 in DNA: TGTGCCAGCAGCTTACAGGAACCCTATGGCTACACCTTC. Its protein is CASSLQEPYGYTF.

V is TRBV19 and J is TRBJ2-1; D is unclear. Germline lookup yields CDR1 LNHDA and CDR2 SQIVND (reference sequence). Trimming took off 6 bases at V and 0 bases at J, with 12 bases between the two ends. This CDR3 spans 15 amino acids. The CDR3 spells CASRHGRSSYNEQFF. The CDR3 DNA is TGTGCCAGTAGGCACGGACGTAGCTCCTACAATGAGCAGTTCTTC.

The V and J genes are TRBV15 and TRBJ1-5; D is undetermined. The V gene's germline CDR1 is LNHNV and CDR2 YYDKDF (reference sequence). The CDR3 extends over 15 amino acids. V lost 1 base to trimming and J lost 6 bases, with 13 bases between them. As DNA, the CDR3 is TGTGCCACCAGCAGAGGAGGGCTTATAGGTCAGCCCCAGCATTTT. Amino acid sequence: CATSRGGLIGQPQHF.

The J gene is TRBJ2-7, the V gene TRBV6-1; TRBD2 is a possible D gene (5 bases). The germline CDR1 and CDR2 sequences are MNHNS and SASEGT. The CDR3 runs to 13 residues. Trimming removed 9 bases from V and 2 bases from J, with 14 bases in between. In DNA form, the CDR3 reads TGTGCCAGTTCGGACTTGGCCCCCTACGAGCAGTACTTC. It codes for CASSDLAPYEQYF.

The chain has TRBV5-1 and TRBJ2-2; D perhaps matches TRBD1 (5 bases). The CDR3 is 15 amino acids. The V gene lost 2 bases and the J gene lost 4 bases, with 12 bases spanning the gap. Germline loops: CDR1 SGHRS, CDR2 YFSETQ. CDR3 sequence: CASSFGDRGTGELFF. CDR3 coding DNA: TGCGCCAGCAGCTTTGGCGATAGGGGCACCGGGGAGCTGTTTTTT. Looking up the rest from reference TRBV5-1 and TRBJ2-2 gives the full variable domain: KAGVTQTPRYLIKTRGQQVTLSCSPISGHRSVSWYQQTPGQGLQFLFEYFSETQRNKGNFPGRFSGRQFSNSRSEMNVSTLELGDSALYLCASSFGDRGTGELFFGEGSRLTVL.

The chain links TRBV4-1 to TRBJ2-7; no clear D gene. This CDR3 is 15 amino acids long. The V end lost 5 bases, the J end lost 3 bases, and 17 bases lay between the germline ends. Per germline, CDR1 MGHRA and CDR2 YSYEKL. The CDR3 nucleotides are TGCGCCAGCAGCTATAACCCGGGCAGTATCTACGAGCAGTACTTC. Translated: CASSYNPGSIYEQYF.